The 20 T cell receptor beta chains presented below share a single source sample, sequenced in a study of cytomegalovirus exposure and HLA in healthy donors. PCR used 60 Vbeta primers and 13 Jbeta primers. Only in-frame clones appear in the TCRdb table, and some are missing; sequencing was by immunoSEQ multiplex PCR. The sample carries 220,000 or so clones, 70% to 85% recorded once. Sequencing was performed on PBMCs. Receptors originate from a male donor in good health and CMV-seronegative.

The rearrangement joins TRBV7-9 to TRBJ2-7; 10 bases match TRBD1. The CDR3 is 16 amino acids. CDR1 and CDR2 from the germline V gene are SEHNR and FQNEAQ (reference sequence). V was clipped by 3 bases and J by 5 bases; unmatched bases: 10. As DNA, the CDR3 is TGTGCCAGCAGCTTGGGGGGACAGGGGAGTAGGAACGAGCAGTACTTC. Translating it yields CASSLGGQGSRNEQYF.

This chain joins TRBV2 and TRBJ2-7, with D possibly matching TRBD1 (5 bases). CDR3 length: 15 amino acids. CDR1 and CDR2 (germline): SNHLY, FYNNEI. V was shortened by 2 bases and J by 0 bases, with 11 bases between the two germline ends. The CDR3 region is CASSEFQGSSYEQYF. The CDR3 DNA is TGTGCCAGCAGTGAATTTCAGGGCAGCTCCTACGAGCAGTACTTC.

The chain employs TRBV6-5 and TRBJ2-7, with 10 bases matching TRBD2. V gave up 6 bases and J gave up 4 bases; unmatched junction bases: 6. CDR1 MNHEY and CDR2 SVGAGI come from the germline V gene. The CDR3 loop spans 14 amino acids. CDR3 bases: TGTGCCAGCAGCGATCTAGCGGGAGCTTACGAGCAGTACTTC. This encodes CASSDLAGAYEQYF.

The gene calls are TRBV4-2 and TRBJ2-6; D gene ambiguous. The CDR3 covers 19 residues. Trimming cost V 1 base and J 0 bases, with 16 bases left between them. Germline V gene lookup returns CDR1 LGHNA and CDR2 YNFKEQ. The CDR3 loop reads CASSQALAGGVSGANVLTF. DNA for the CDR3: TGTGCCAGCAGCCAAGCCCTCGCCGGCGGCGTCTCTGGGGCCAACGTCCTGACTTTC.

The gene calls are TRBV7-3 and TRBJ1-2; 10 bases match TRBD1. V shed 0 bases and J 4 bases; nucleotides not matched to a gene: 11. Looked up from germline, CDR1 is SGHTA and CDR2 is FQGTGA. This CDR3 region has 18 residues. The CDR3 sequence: CASSLTGDRGLFGYGYTF. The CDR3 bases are TGTGCCAGCAGCTTAACGGGTGACAGGGGGCTATTTGGCTATGGCTACACCTTC.

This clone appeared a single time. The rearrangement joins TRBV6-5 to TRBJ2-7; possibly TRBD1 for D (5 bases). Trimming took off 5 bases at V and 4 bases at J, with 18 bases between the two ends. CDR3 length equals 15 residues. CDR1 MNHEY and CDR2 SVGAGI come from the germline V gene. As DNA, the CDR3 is TGTGCCAGCAGTACACCCAGGGCGACCCAGTACGAGCAGTACTTC. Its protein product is CASSTPRATQYEQYF.

The CDR3 loop is CAISGEGDRGLYEQYF. For the CDR3, the DNA is TGTGCCATCAGTGGTGAGGGGGACAGGGGACTATACGAGCAGTACTTC. The chain uses TRBV10-3 and TRBJ2-7, with 10 bases identical to TRBD1. V was pared by 4 bases and J by 4 bases, with 10 bases of the junction left unmatched. The CDR3 consists of 16 residues. Germline loops: CDR1 ENHRY, CDR2 SYGVKD.

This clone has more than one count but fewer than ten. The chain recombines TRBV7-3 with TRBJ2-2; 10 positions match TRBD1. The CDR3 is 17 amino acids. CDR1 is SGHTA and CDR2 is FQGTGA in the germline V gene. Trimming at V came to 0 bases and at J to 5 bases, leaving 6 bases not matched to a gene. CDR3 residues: CASSLTRQGARTGELFF. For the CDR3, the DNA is TGTGCCAGCAGCTTAACCCGACAGGGGGCACGGACCGGGGAGCTGTTTTTT.

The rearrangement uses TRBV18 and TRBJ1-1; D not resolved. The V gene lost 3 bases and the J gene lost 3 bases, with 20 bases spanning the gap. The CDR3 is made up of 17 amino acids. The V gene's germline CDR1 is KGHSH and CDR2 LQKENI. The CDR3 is CASSPPEPLALDTEAFF. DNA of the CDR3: TGTGCCAGCTCACCCCCCGAGCCCCTTGCGTTGGACACTGAAGCTTTCTTT. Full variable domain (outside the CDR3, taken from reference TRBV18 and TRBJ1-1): NAGVMQNPRHLVRRRGQEARLRCSPMKGHSHVYWYRQLPEEGLKFMVYLQKENIIDESGMPKERFSAEFPKEGPSILRIQQVVRGDSAAYFCASSPPEPLALDTEAFFGQGTRLTVV.

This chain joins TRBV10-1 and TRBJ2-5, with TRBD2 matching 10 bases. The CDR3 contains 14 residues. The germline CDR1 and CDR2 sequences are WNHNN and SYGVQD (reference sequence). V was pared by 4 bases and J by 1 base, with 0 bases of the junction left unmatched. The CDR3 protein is CASSASGSQETQYF. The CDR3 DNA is TGCGCCAGCAGTGCTAGCGGGAGCCAAGAGACCCAGTACTTC.

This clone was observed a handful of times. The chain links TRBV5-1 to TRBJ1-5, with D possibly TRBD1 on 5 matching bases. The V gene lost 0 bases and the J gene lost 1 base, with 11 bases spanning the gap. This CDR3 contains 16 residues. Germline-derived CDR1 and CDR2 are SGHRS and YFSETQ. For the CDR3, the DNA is TGCGCCAGCAGCTTGGGAGCAGGGCAGAGCAATCAGCCCCAGCATTTT. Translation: CASSLGAGQSNQPQHF.

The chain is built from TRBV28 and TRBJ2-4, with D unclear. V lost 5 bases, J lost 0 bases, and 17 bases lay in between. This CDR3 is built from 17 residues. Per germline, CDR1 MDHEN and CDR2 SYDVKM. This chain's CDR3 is CASSPLPGEGAKNIQYF. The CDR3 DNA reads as TGTGCCAGCAGTCCCCTTCCAGGCGAAGGAGCCAAAAACATTCAGTACTTC.

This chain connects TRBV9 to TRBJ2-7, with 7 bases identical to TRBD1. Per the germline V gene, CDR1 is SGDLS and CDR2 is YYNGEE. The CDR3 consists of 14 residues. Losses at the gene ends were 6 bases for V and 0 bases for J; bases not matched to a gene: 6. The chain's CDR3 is CASNLGGASYEQYF. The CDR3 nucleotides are TGTGCCAGCAACCTAGGGGGCGCCTCCTACGAGCAGTACTTC.

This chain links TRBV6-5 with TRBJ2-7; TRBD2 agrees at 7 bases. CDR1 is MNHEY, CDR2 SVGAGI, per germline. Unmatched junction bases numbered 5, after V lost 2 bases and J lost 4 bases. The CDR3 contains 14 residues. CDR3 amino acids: CASSYGGRSYEQYF. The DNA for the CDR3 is TGTGCCAGCAGTTACGGCGGGAGATCGTACGAGCAGTACTTC.

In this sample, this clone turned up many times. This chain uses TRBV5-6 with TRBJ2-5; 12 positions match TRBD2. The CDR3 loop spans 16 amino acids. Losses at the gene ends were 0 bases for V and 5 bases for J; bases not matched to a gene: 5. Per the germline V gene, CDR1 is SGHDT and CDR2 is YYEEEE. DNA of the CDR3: TGTGCCAGCAGCTTGGCTAGCGGGAGGGGATGGGAGACCCAGTACTTC. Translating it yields CASSLASGRGWETQYF.

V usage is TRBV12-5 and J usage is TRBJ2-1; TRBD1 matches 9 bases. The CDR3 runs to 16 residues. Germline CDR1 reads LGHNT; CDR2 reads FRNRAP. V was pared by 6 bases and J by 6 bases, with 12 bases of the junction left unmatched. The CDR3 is CASGSHVGQGFNEQFF. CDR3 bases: TGTGCTAGTGGCTCCCATGTGGGACAGGGCTTCAATGAGCAGTTCTTC.

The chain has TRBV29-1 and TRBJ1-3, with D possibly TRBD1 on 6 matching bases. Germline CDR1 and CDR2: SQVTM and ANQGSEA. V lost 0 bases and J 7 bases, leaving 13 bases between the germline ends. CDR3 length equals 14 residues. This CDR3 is CSVEDRGQVNTIYF. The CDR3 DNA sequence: TGCAGCGTTGAAGACAGGGGCCAGGTGAACACCATATATTTT.

The CDR3 bases are TGTGCCAGCAGCTACGCCGGGACTAGCGGGAGTAGTGAGCAGTTCTTC. Translation gives CASSYAGTSGSSEQFF. The chain has TRBV9 and TRBJ2-1; 14 bases agree with TRBD2. This CDR3 is built from 16 residues. Germline lookup yields CDR1 SGDLS and CDR2 YYNGEE. V gave up 4 bases and J gave up 9 bases; unmatched junction bases: 9.

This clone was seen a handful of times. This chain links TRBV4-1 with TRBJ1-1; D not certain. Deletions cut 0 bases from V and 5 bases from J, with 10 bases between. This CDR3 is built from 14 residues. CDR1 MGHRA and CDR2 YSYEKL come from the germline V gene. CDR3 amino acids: CASSQEFAGTEAFF. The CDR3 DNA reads TGCGCCAGCAGCCAAGAGTTTGCGGGAACTGAAGCTTTCTTT.

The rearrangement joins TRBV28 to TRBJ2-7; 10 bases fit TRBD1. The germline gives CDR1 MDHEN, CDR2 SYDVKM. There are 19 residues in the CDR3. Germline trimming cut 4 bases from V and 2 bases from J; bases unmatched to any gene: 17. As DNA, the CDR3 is TGTGCCAGCAGTTACCCCGGGACAGGGGATCTCCCCACCACCTACGAGCAGTACTTC. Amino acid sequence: CASSYPGTGDLPTTYEQYF.